This T cell receptor beta chain comes out of a study of T cells in Graves' hyperthyroidism and ophthalmopathy. Background on the study: Before any treatment, at initial diagnosis, peripheral blood was collected.

The CDR3 contains 16 residues. The V gene end was trimmed by 7 bases and the J gene end by 0 bases; junction bases not matched to a gene: 5. The germline CDR1 and CDR2 sequences are ENHRY and SYGVKD. From RNA transcripts, TCR beta CDR3 regions were amplified. The primer set for the first-round RT-PCR of the TCR CDR3 was HTBI. TCRdb recomputed calls from the multiplex PCR reads with MiXCR, one row per CDR3 protein. The sample shows 300,000 to 400,000 distinct CDR3 sequences, 15% to 20% of them seen only once. Orbital computed tomography and thyroid ultrasound, together with serum TRAb and thyroxine and clinical symptoms, were used for diagnoses. This clonotype appeared a few times. Its antigen is currently unknown. Study findings and constraints: The model foresaw ophthalmopathy a median 6.5 months prior to onset. Stable hyperthyroidism was separated from ophthalmopathy by a model based on 13 V-J features.

This clonotype originated in a woman between 50 and 59 years old with Graves' hyperthyroidism. The chain links TRBV10-3 to TRBJ2-2, with 10 bases that match TRBD1. Sequencing was performed on blood. The CDR3 DNA follows: TGTGCCATCAACCTGGGACAGGGGACGAACACCGGGGAGCTGTTTTTT. Protein product: CAINLGQGTNTGELFF.